The subject of this entry is one TCR beta chain. Its specificity is unknown. With 7 bases removed from V and 2 bases from J, the gap between germline ends came to 15 bases. Germline V gene sequence: CDR1 MDHEN, CDR2 SYDVKM. The CDR3 contains 14 residues. The sample comes from a study of T cells in localized non-small cell lung cancer. The study's findings and limits: Appearing in adjacent lung were a median roughly 57 of the top 100 tumor clones.

Some clones are missing from TCRdb's copy, which holds only in-frame ones; the method was immunoSEQ multiplex PCR. The table records tens of thousands of clones, around 86% of them present only once. This clonotype originated in a man between 40 and 70 years old with stage I lung adenocarcinoma. This specimen consisted of peripheral blood, obtained before any cancer treatment. The chain has TRBV28 and TRBJ2-7; the D gene could be TRBD1 or TRBD2 (5 bases each). For the CDR3, the DNA is TGTGCCAGCATCTCAAAGGGACGCACCTACGAGCAGTACTTC. This sequence encodes CASISKGRTYEQYF.